Shown below are 23 T cell receptor beta chains from a single sample sequenced in a study of blood T cell repertoires in COVID-19. Using immunoSEQ multiplex PCR, the repertoire was profiled, and TCRdb retains in-frame clones only, with some absent. The data show tens of thousands of clones, with more than 70% seen just once and roughly an eighth held by the top ten. Material: peripheral blood. Source of these receptors: a human donor in a cohort sampled during active COVID-19.

The chain links TRBV5-6 to TRBJ2-5; perhaps TRBD1 as D (6 bases). The germline V gene encodes CDR1 SGHDT and CDR2 YYEEEE. The CDR3 is made up of 14 amino acids. Deletions cut 4 bases from V and 1 base from J, with 11 bases between. The DNA of the CDR3 is TGTGCCAGCAGCCGAAGGGGGAGCCAAGAGACCCAGTACTTC. This encodes CASSRRGSQETQYF.

The rearrangement joins TRBV4-1 to TRBJ2-7; the D gene is possibly TRBD1 (7 bases). V shed 2 bases and J shed 3 bases, with 17 bases lying between them. This CDR3 spans 16 amino acids. CDR1 MGHRA and CDR2 YSYEKL come from the germline V gene. CDR3: CASSQPGRDRNYEQYF. The CDR3 region has the DNA TGCGCCAGCAGCCAACCCGGGCGGGACAGAAACTACGAGCAGTACTTC.

This chain links TRBV6-5 with TRBJ2-3, with 7 bases identical to TRBD1. Germline loops: CDR1 MNHEY, CDR2 SVGAGI. CDR3 length equals 12 residues. The J segment lost 5 bases and the V segment lost 6 bases, leaving 2 bases of the junction unmatched. CDR3 protein: CASSRQGDTQYF. For the CDR3, the DNA is TGTGCCAGCAGCCGACAGGGAGATACGCAGTATTTT.

The CDR3 reads CASATGGWNEQFF. The CDR3 DNA sequence: TGTGCCAGTGCTACAGGGGGCTGGAATGAGCAGTTCTTC. This rearrangement joins TRBV19 to TRBJ2-1; 9 nucleotides align to TRBD1. CDR3 length: 13 residues. Germline CDR1 and CDR2: LNHDA and SQIVND (reference sequence). Trimming cost V 8 bases and J 7 bases; bases outside gene matches: 6.

V is TRBV7-8 and J is TRBJ2-7, with TRBD2 matching over 11 bases. The germline CDR1 and CDR2 sequences are SGHVS and FQNEAQ. The CDR3 contains 15 residues. J was trimmed by 6 bases and V by 5 bases; bases with no gene match: 9. In DNA, the CDR3 is TGTGCCAGCAGCACAACTAGCGGGGGCCGATCCGAGCAGTACTTC. Translating gives CASSTTSGGRSEQYF.

The CDR3 region is CASSYWETGDTEAFF. CDR3 DNA: TGTGCCAGCAGTTACTGGGAAACAGGGGACACTGAAGCTTTCTTT. The genes are TRBV6-5 and TRBJ1-1; 7 bases map to TRBD1. V dropped 1 base and J dropped 3; count of bases not matched to a gene: 5. CDR1 and CDR2 (germline): MNHEY, SVGAGI. This CDR3 comprises 15 residues.

The gene calls are TRBV7-8 and TRBJ1-6; no reliable D call. Germline values: CDR1 SGHVS, CDR2 FQNEAQ. Trimming cost V 5 bases and J 1 base, with 15 bases left between them. CDR3 length: 17 amino acids. CDR3 nucleotide sequence: TGTGCCAGCAGCCGGACGGCAGCGAGGTCCTATAATTCACCCCTCCACTTT. Its translation: CASSRTAARSYNSPLHF.

The chain links TRBV15 to TRBJ2-2; D is possibly TRBD2 (5 bases). V lost 4 bases and J 0 bases, leaving 9 bases between the germline ends. In germline, CDR1 is LNHNV, CDR2 YYDKDF (reference sequence). The length of the CDR3 is 15 residues. The CDR3 loop is CATSIRGANTGELFF. CDR3 bases: TGTGCCACCAGCATACGGGGAGCGAACACCGGGGAGCTGTTTTTT.

The chain combines TRBV7-2 with TRBJ2-7; 7 bases agree with TRBD2. This CDR3 region has 14 residues. Trimming took 4 bases from V and 7 from J; bases not matched to a gene: 10. Germline V CDR1 and CDR2: SGHTA, FQGNSA. CDR3 sequence reads: CASSYRDGRMEQYF. In nucleotides, the CDR3 is TGTGCCAGCAGCTACCGGGACGGGAGGATGGAGCAGTACTTC.

The chain employs TRBV19 and TRBJ1-5; D is perhaps TRBD1 (6 bases). The CDR3 consists of 15 residues. In germline, CDR1 is LNHDA, CDR2 SQIVND (reference sequence). The V end lost 6 bases, the J end lost 5 bases, and 17 bases lay between the germline ends. The CDR3 region has the DNA TGTGCCAGTAGCCTGCAAGGGGCAGGGGATCAGCCCCAGCATTTT. It encodes CASSLQGAGDQPQHF.

The rearrangement joins TRBV18 to TRBJ1-1; D gene unclear. The CDR3 consists of 16 residues. The V gene's germline CDR1 is KGHSH and CDR2 LQKENI. Trimming removed 2 bases from V and 6 bases from J, with 19 bases in between. The CDR3 is CASSPGSGFTLPEAFF. Written as DNA, the CDR3 is TGTGCCAGCTCACCAGGGTCTGGCTTCACACTACCTGAAGCTTTCTTT.

This clone came up a few times. The chain has TRBV6-5 and TRBJ2-2; no clear D. The CDR3 totals 14 residues. Per the germline V gene, CDR1 is MNHEY and CDR2 is SVGAGI. V was pared by 3 bases and J by 5 bases, with 10 bases between. CDR3 loop: CASSYGQTTGELFF. CDR3 DNA: TGTGCCAGCAGTTATGGCCAGACTACCGGGGAGCTGTTTTTT.

This clone was observed once. This chain connects TRBV7-8 to TRBJ2-5, with 11 positions matching TRBD2. Germline V gives CDR1 SGHVS, CDR2 FQNEAQ. V gave up 4 bases and J gave up 4 bases; unmatched junction bases: 8. This CDR3 is 16 amino acids long. The CDR3: CASSSLVLAGGETQYF. The CDR3 DNA reads TGTGCCAGCAGCTCCCTAGTTCTAGCGGGGGGAGAGACCCAGTACTTC.

This clone is termed medium-sized. The rearrangement joins TRBV15 to TRBJ1-2, with TRBD1 as a possible D gene (6 bases). V shed 5 bases and J shed 6 bases, with 16 bases lying between them. The CDR3 spans 14 residues. Germline assignment: CDR1 LNHNV and CDR2 YYDKDF (reference sequence). The CDR3 DNA sequence: TGTGCCACCAGCGACAGGACCCCGTGGCATGGCTACACCTTC. It specifies CATSDRTPWHGYTF.

The CDR3 nucleotides are TGTGCCAGCAGTTCCGCGACTAGCGGGGGGGCCGGGGAGCTGTTTTTT. Its protein product is CASSSATSGGAGELFF. J is TRBJ2-2 and V is TRBV6-5; the match to TRBD2 covers 14 bases. In germline, CDR1 is MNHEY, CDR2 SVGAGI. J lost 6 bases, V lost 4 bases, and 4 bases had no gene match. This CDR3 comprises 16 residues.

The rearrangement joins TRBV7-2 to TRBJ1-2, with 10 bases lining up with TRBD1. In germline, CDR1 is SGHTA, CDR2 FQGNSA. This CDR3 has 14 residues. J gave up 4 bases and V 5 bases, and 4 bases lay outside the gene matches. CDR3 bases: TGTGCCAGCAGCGGGACAGGGGCCGGCTATGGCTACACCTTC. It yields the protein CASSGTGAGYGYTF.

This chain joins TRBV29-1 and TRBJ2-1; no definite D call. Germline values: CDR1 SQVTM, CDR2 ANQGSEA. Deletions cut 0 bases from V and 0 bases from J, with 12 bases between. The CDR3 is 16 residues long. CDR3 loop: CSVEEASRGSYNEQFF. The CDR3, as DNA: TGCAGCGTTGAAGAGGCGTCAAGAGGCTCCTACAATGAGCAGTTCTTC.

This clone occurred a few times. V usage is TRBV12-2 and J usage is TRBJ2-7; the table's D gene call, TRBD1, was not cross checked with the DNA. TRBV12-2 represents a pseudogene. CDR3 length: 13 residues. The CDR3 reads CASRLEGDYEQYF. The CDR3 region has the DNA TGTGCAAGTCGCTTAGAAGGGGACTACGAGCAGTACTTC.

The rearrangement joins TRBV10-2 to TRBJ2-2; maybe TRBD2 (6 bases). CDR3 size: 15 residues. Germline-derived CDR1 and CDR2 are WSHSY and SAAADI. Trimming took 0 bases from V and 6 from J, leaving 11 bases between them. The CDR3 sequence is CASSESSGGSGELFF. The DNA for the CDR3 is TGCGCCAGCAGTGAGTCGAGTGGAGGGTCCGGGGAGCTGTTTTTT.

The J gene is TRBJ1-4, the V gene TRBV24-1, with TRBD1 identical over 8 bases. V lost 4 bases and J lost 1; bases outside the gene matches: 10. CDR3 length: 18 amino acids. Germline values: CDR1 KGHDR, CDR2 SFDVKD. The CDR3 here is CATSDQGQGARTNEKLFF. DNA for the CDR3: TGTGCCACCAGTGACCAGGGCCAGGGGGCTAGAACTAATGAAAAACTGTTTTTT.

A single count supports this clone. The CDR3 loop reads CASSGVEFYEQYF. The DNA of the CDR3 is TGTGCCAGCAGTGGAGTGGAGTTCTACGAGCAGTACTTC. This rearrangement joins TRBV25-1 to TRBJ2-7; no clear D gene. Per the germline V gene, CDR1 is MGHDK and CDR2 is SYGVNS. The CDR3 totals 13 residues. The V and J ends lost 4 bases and 3 bases respectively, with 10 bases between them.

This rearrangement joins TRBV6-6 to TRBJ2-1; a possible D gene is TRBD2 (7 bases). CDR1 and CDR2 from the germline V gene are MNHNY and SVGAGI (reference sequence). This CDR3 is 16 amino acids long. V gave up 5 bases and J gave up 5 bases, with 19 bases separating them. This CDR3 reads CASSLNGGPWDNEQFF. CDR3 coding DNA: TGTGCCAGCAGTCTGAACGGGGGGCCCTGGGACAATGAGCAGTTCTTC.

The V call is TRBV19, the J call TRBJ1-4; 7 bases are shared with TRBD1. The CDR3 has 15 amino acids. With V trimmed by 5 bases and J by 0 bases, 3 bases remained unmatched. Per the germline V gene, CDR1 is LNHDA and CDR2 is SQIVND (reference sequence). In DNA form, the CDR3 reads TGTGCCAGTAGTCTTGGGACAGCAACTAATGAAAAACTGTTTTTT. It encodes CASSLGTATNEKLFF. Full variable domain (outside the CDR3, taken from reference TRBV19 and TRBJ1-4): DGGITQSPKYLFRKEGQNVTLSCEQNLNHDAMYWYRQDPGQGLRLIYYSQIVNDFQKGDIAEGYSVSREKKESFPLTVTSAQKNPTAFYLCASSLGTATNEKLFFGSGTQLSVL.